This entry concerns a single T cell receptor beta chain. These data belong to a study of cytotoxic CD8 clonotypes in ibrutinib-treated CLL. Overall study: The patients, under 13 relapsed/refractory and around 15 treatment-naive, included about 17 who were IGHV unmutated. Per sample, productive templates averaged approximately 260,000 and productive rearrangements averaged 94,082.

Using immunoSEQ multiplex PCR, the repertoire was profiled, and TCRdb retains in-frame clones only, with some absent. The data contain 250,000 to 350,000 clones, around 69% of them singletons. This CDR3 is built from 13 residues. Trimming pared 2 bases from V and 10 bases from J, leaving 12 bases between. CDR1 MNHEY and CDR2 SVGAGI come from the germline V gene. The J gene is TRBJ1-5, the V gene TRBV6-5; D uncertain. The sample here was PBMCs, taken at disease progression, from a patient treated with ibrutinib. The sequence was obtained from a human donor with chronic lymphocytic leukemia. The CDR3 nucleotides read TGTGCCAGCAGTTACGGCCGGGGATTTCCCCAGCATTTT. This encodes CASSYGRGFPQHF.